A selection of T cell receptor beta chains follows, all from one sample in a study of technical replicates of blood from a handful of donors. Here immunoSEQ multiplex PCR was the method, and the copy in TCRdb shows in-frame clones only, minus some. Of 65,000 to 80,000 clones in the sample, 95% to 98% were seen once. The specimen sequenced was T cells isolated from PBMCs. These receptors all come from a human donor in good health. CDR3s include the opening cysteine and the closing phenylalanine or tryptophan. A D gene is named only where the DNA matches it firmly. Clone size appears in some rows only: once, few, many, or a class for an expanded clone.

d_gene: TRBD2; v_gene: TRBV4-2; j_gene: TRBJ2-7; abundance: -; CDR3aa: CASSQELAGGSYEQYF; CDR3nt: TGTGCCAGCAGCCAAGAACTAGCGGGAGGCTCCTACGAGCAGTACTTC
d_gene: -; v_gene: TRBV15; j_gene: TRBJ2-5; abundance: -; CDR3aa: CATSSRGTEETQYF; CDR3nt: TGTGCCACCAGCTCACGGGGGACCGAGGAGACCCAGTACTTC
d_gene: -; v_gene: TRBV4-1; j_gene: TRBJ2-5; abundance: -; CDR3aa: CASSQGSGVETQYF; CDR3nt: TGCGCCAGCAGCCAAGGGTCAGGGGTAGAGACCCAGTACTTC
d_gene: TRBD1; v_gene: TRBV5-1; j_gene: TRBJ2-7; abundance: once; CDR3aa: CASSWGQGSSYEQYF; CDR3nt: TGCGCCAGCAGCTGGGGACAGGGATCTTCTTACGAGCAGTACTTC
d_gene: -; v_gene: TRBV5-6; j_gene: TRBJ2-5; abundance: -; CDR3aa: CASSRLTGETQYF; CDR3nt: TGTGCCAGCAGCCGATTGACAGGAGAGACCCAGTACTTC
d_gene: TRBD1; v_gene: TRBV27; j_gene: TRBJ2-4; abundance: -; CDR3aa: CASSWDRGNIQYF; CDR3nt: TGTGCCAGCAGTTGGGACAGGGGAAACATTCAGTACTTC
d_gene: -; v_gene: TRBV6-6; j_gene: TRBJ1-2; abundance: -; CDR3aa: CASSYSTPTEWRGYTF; CDR3nt: TGTGCCAGCAGTTACTCGACACCAACAGAATGGCGTGGCTACACCTTC
d_gene: -; v_gene: TRBV11-3; j_gene: TRBJ2-2; abundance: once; CDR3aa: CASSLDRGTGELFF; CDR3nt: TGTGCCAGCAGCTTAGACAGGGGCACCGGGGAGCTGTTTTTT
d_gene: -; v_gene: TRBV5-4; j_gene: TRBJ2-5; abundance: -; CDR3aa: CASSPSPSQYF; CDR3nt: TGTGCCAGCAGCCCTAGCCCGTCCCAGTACTTC
d_gene: -; v_gene: TRBV15; j_gene: TRBJ2-2; abundance: -; CDR3aa: CATSTWSTGELFF; CDR3nt: TGTGCCACCAGCACCTGGAGTACCGGGGAGCTGTTTTTT
d_gene: TRBD2; v_gene: TRBV19; j_gene: TRBJ2-7; abundance: -; CDR3aa: CASSMMAGVSFNSYEQYF; CDR3nt: TGTGCCAGTAGTATGATGGCGGGAGTCTCGTTTAACTCCTACGAGCAGTACTTC
d_gene: -; v_gene: TRBV6-6; j_gene: TRBJ2-3; abundance: -; CDR3aa: CASSYSQGMTDTQYF; CDR3nt: TGTGCCAGCAGTTACTCTCAGGGTATGACAGATACGCAGTATTTT
d_gene: -; v_gene: TRBV28; j_gene: TRBJ2-3; abundance: -; CDR3aa: CASSPLAPTDTQYF; CDR3nt: TGTGCCAGCAGTCCTCTAGCGCCCACAGATACGCAGTATTTT
d_gene: TRBD1; v_gene: TRBV6-6; j_gene: TRBJ2-5; abundance: once; CDR3aa: CASSPTGLGETQYF; CDR3nt: TGTGCCAGCAGCCCGACAGGGCTGGGGGAGACCCAGTACTTC
d_gene: -; v_gene: TRBV19; j_gene: TRBJ2-3; abundance: -; CDR3aa: CASSLTGDTQYF; CDR3nt: TGTGCCAGTAGTCTGACCGGGGATACGCAGTATTTT
d_gene: -; v_gene: TRBV11-3; j_gene: TRBJ2-3; abundance: -; CDR3aa: CASSLVNTDTQYF; CDR3nt: TGTGCCAGCAGCTTAGTTAACACAGATACGCAGTATTTT
d_gene: TRBD1; v_gene: TRBV5-5; j_gene: TRBJ1-4; abundance: -; CDR3aa: CASSRDRAEKANEKLFF; CDR3nt: TGTGCCAGCAGCCGGGACAGGGCGGAGAAGGCTAATGAAAAACTGTTTTTT
d_gene: -; v_gene: TRBV7-2; j_gene: TRBJ1-5; abundance: -; CDR3aa: CASSLGLENQPQHF; CDR3nt: TGTGCCAGCAGCTTAGGTCTGGAGAATCAGCCCCAGCATTTT
d_gene: TRBD2; v_gene: TRBV6-5; j_gene: TRBJ2-7; abundance: -; CDR3aa: CASSYSRTSGSFEQYF; CDR3nt: TGTGCCAGCAGTTACAGTAGGACTAGCGGGAGCTTCGAGCAGTACTTC
d_gene: TRBD1; v_gene: TRBV15; j_gene: TRBJ1-5; abundance: -; CDR3aa: CATRSNRDRLNQPQHF; CDR3nt: TGTGCCACTAGGAGTAACCGGGACAGGCTCAATCAGCCCCAGCATTTT
d_gene: TRBD1; v_gene: TRBV2; j_gene: TRBJ1-4; abundance: -; CDR3aa: CASSEYSGTGGMGEKLFF; CDR3nt: TGTGCCAGCAGTGAATATAGTGGGACAGGTGGGATGGGTGAAAAACTGTTTTTT
d_gene: -; v_gene: TRBV7-9; j_gene: TRBJ2-5; abundance: -; CDR3aa: CASSQAGRLGAQYF; CDR3nt: TGTGCCAGCAGCCAAGCGGGCCGCCTAGGGGCCCAGTACTTC
d_gene: -; v_gene: TRBV21-1; j_gene: TRBJ2-7; abundance: -; CDR3aa: CASTGSSGRAFSYEQYF; CDR3nt: TGTGCCAGCACTGGGAGTAGCGGGAGGGCTTTCTCCTACGAGCAGTACTTC
d_gene: TRBD2; v_gene: TRBV27; j_gene: TRBJ2-1; abundance: -; CDR3aa: CASSLSTSGGNEQFF; CDR3nt: TGTGCCAGCAGTTTATCGACTAGCGGGGGGAATGAGCAGTTCTTC
d_gene: TRBD1; v_gene: TRBV4-1; j_gene: TRBJ2-3; abundance: -; CDR3aa: CASSQDHPGTGGFIITDTQYF; CDR3nt: TGCGCCAGCAGCCAAGATCACCCCGGGACAGGGGGGTTCATCATCACAGATACGCAGTATTTT
d_gene: TRBD1; v_gene: TRBV18; j_gene: TRBJ1-5; abundance: -; CDR3aa: CASSSTGTGGPRHF; CDR3nt: TGTGCCAGCTCATCCACCGGGACAGGGGGCCCTAGGCATTTT
d_gene: -; v_gene: TRBV18; j_gene: TRBJ1-1; abundance: -; CDR3aa: CASSPGVEGTEAFF; CDR3nt: TGTGCCAGCTCCCCCGGAGTGGAGGGCACTGAAGCTTTCTTT
d_gene: TRBD2; v_gene: TRBV29-1; j_gene: TRBJ2-5; abundance: once; CDR3aa: CSAVAGGETQYF; CDR3nt: TGCAGCGCCGTAGCGGGAGGAGAGACCCAGTACTTC
d_gene: TRBD2; v_gene: TRBV6-5; j_gene: TRBJ2-7; abundance: -; CDR3aa: CASRTSGIYEQYF; CDR3nt: TGTGCCAGCAGGACTAGCGGGATCTACGAGCAGTACTTC
d_gene: TRBD1; v_gene: TRBV4-3; j_gene: TRBJ2-7; abundance: -; CDR3aa: CASSQDTGTAYEQYF; CDR3nt: TGCGCCAGCAGCCAGGATACCGGGACAGCCTACGAGCAGTACTTC
d_gene: TRBD2; v_gene: TRBV14; j_gene: TRBJ2-7; abundance: -; CDR3aa: CASSLLAGLEQYF; CDR3nt: TGTGCCAGCAGCCTCTTGGCGGGACTAGAGCAGTACTTC
d_gene: TRBD1; v_gene: TRBV11-3; j_gene: TRBJ2-7; abundance: -; CDR3aa: CASRRNRGQIYEQYF; CDR3nt: TGTGCCAGCAGGAGGAACAGGGGGCAAATCTACGAGCAGTACTTC
d_gene: TRBD2; v_gene: TRBV13; j_gene: TRBJ2-7; abundance: -; CDR3aa: CASSGGTSGRTYEQYF; CDR3nt: TGTGCCAGCAGCGGCGGGACTAGCGGGAGAACCTACGAGCAGTACTTC
d_gene: -; v_gene: TRBV27; j_gene: TRBJ1-2; abundance: -; CDR3aa: CASSITGRDGYTF; CDR3nt: TGTGCCAGCAGTATAACGGGGAGAGATGGCTACACCTTC
d_gene: TRBD2; v_gene: TRBV7-2; j_gene: TRBJ2-1; abundance: -; CDR3aa: CASSLVGGPTYNEQFF; CDR3nt: TGTGCCAGCAGCTTAGTGGGAGGGCCAACCTACAATGAGCAGTTCTTC
d_gene: -; v_gene: TRBV10-1; j_gene: TRBJ2-3; abundance: once; CDR3aa: CASSDGGISPDTQYF; CDR3nt: TGCGCCAGCAGTGATGGGGGCATCAGCCCAGATACGCAGTATTTT
d_gene: -; v_gene: TRBV6-5; j_gene: TRBJ1-1; abundance: once; CDR3aa: CASSRRAGTEAFF; CDR3nt: TGTGCCAGCAGTCGCAGAGCAGGGACTGAAGCTTTCTTT
d_gene: -; v_gene: TRBV5-6; j_gene: TRBJ2-7; abundance: -; CDR3aa: CASSLGASRIYEQYF; CDR3nt: TGTGCCAGCAGCTTGGGGGCTAGCCGGATCTACGAGCAGTACTTC
d_gene: TRBD2; v_gene: TRBV10-3; j_gene: TRBJ2-3; abundance: -; CDR3aa: CATEGLADTDTQYF; CDR3nt: TGTGCCACGGAGGGACTAGCGGACACAGATACGCAGTATTTT
d_gene: -; v_gene: TRBV7-9; j_gene: TRBJ1-5; abundance: once; CDR3aa: CASSLTGGHSNQPQHF; CDR3nt: TGTGCCAGCAGCTTAACGGGGGGCCATAGCAATCAGCCCCAGCATTTT
d_gene: -; v_gene: TRBV25-1; j_gene: TRBJ1-1; abundance: -; CDR3aa: CASSELGSLNTEAFF; CDR3nt: TGTGCCAGCAGTGAATTAGGGAGCTTGAACACTGAAGCTTTCTTT
d_gene: TRBD2; v_gene: TRBV4-1; j_gene: TRBJ2-4; abundance: once; CDR3aa: CASSQETSGRAWNIQYF; CDR3nt: TGCGCCAGCAGCCAAGAAACTAGCGGGAGGGCCTGGAACATTCAGTACTTC
d_gene: TRBD2; v_gene: TRBV7-2; j_gene: TRBJ2-2; abundance: -; CDR3aa: CASSSWAGAGELFF; CDR3nt: TGTGCCAGCAGCTCATGGGCGGGAGCAGGGGAGCTGTTTTTT
d_gene: -; v_gene: TRBV15; j_gene: TRBJ2-3; abundance: once; CDR3aa: CATSRAVLVGTQYF; CDR3nt: TGTGCCACCAGCAGAGCAGTACTAGTGGGTACGCAGTATTTT
d_gene: TRBD1; v_gene: TRBV2; j_gene: TRBJ1-4; abundance: -; CDR3aa: CASNGQGQGGEKLFF; CDR3nt: TGTGCCAGCAACGGACAGGGACAGGGAGGCGAAAAACTGTTTTTT
d_gene: TRBD1; v_gene: TRBV19; j_gene: TRBJ1-2; abundance: -; CDR3aa: CASRTYRGTEYGYTF; CDR3nt: TGTGCCAGTAGAACTTACAGGGGGACAGAATATGGCTACACCTTC
d_gene: TRBD2; v_gene: TRBV7-9; j_gene: TRBJ2-7; abundance: -; CDR3aa: CASSFSASGTYEQYF; CDR3nt: TGTGCCAGCAGCTTCTCGGCTAGCGGGACCTACGAGCAGTACTTC
d_gene: -; v_gene: TRBV5-6; j_gene: TRBJ2-7; abundance: -; CDR3aa: CASSLGDIPFEQYF; CDR3nt: TGTGCCAGCAGCTTGGGAGACATACCCTTCGAGCAGTACTTC